This TCR beta chain appears in the sequencing data of a study of human T cells and chemical hapten exposure (TCRdb year 2021). General notes on the study: For sensitization, 2% DPC in acetone was applied to an approximately 2 cm by approximately 2 cm area of upper inner arm skin. Throughout the study period of roughly five months, patients also received therapeutic DPC doses to the scalp every week. Patch tests used Finn chambers with 0.01% DPC on the upper back, scored after 6 days by International Contact Dermatitis Research Group standards. Alopecia areata with under or over 50% scalp involvement, alopecia totalis and alopecia universalis were represented in the patient cohort, which was mostly female. The libraries were sequenced as a pool, and the TCR yield per sample differed mostly because of small variations in library volumes within the pool. This study followed changes in the peripheral blood TCR repertoire in vivo during primary and secondary sensitization of alopecia patients to the hapten diphenylcyclopropenone (DPC). Patient blood was sampled pre-sensitization (week 0) and at 2, 6 and about 24 weeks after DPC sensitization. For TCR sequencing, blood came from 25 to 30 alopecia patients at anywhere from one to four time points (pre-sensitization, 2, 6 and 24 weeks). Study-wide findings and limitations: Expanded TCRs formed significantly more large CDR3 similarity clusters than pre-sensitization or healthy control sets, consistent with antigen-driven responses. Patch test score correlated positively with the number of PT1 expanded TCRs, reaching significance at thresholds 8, 16 and 32 but not at 4. After repeated subsampling, the strength of the expansion versus patch-test correlation and the threshold at which it became significant changed. Because all patients had alopecia, a presumed autoimmune disease, the immune response of the patients might differ from that of healthy individuals. DPC sensitization did not change how many TCRs were above 1 in 1000 frequency, and no evidence was found of alterations in global repertoire structure.

Receptor amplification or capture employed RACE. These reads were obtained on a NextSeq 500. During library preparation, unique molecular identifiers were attached to individual cDNA molecules so that TCRs could be counted in a quantitative, reproducible way. From each blood RNA sample, both TCR alpha and TCR beta chains were sequenced. For the original study's pipeline: Samples had a median of roughly 98,000 TCRs, with a range from roughly 20,000 to 700,000. The Decombinator software suite was used to annotate V, J and CDR3 in the TCR reads. For the PS versus PT1 abundance plots, all samples were subsampled to the same number of TCRs (28,000). Expanded TCRs were defined as absent before sensitization and observed at least eight times at the 2-week time point. The public reads were reprocessed in TCRdb via fastp at Q25 and MiXCR, keeping in-frame beta chains. Every distinct CDR3 protein forms one entry, paired with its most common genes and DNA. The V and J calls were not made by the authors but by TCRdb's processing. For this sample the table gives roughly 94,000 distinct CDR3 sequences, of which over 7.5% were detected only once. More than 2% of the sample goes to the ten largest clones.

In this sample, this clonotype turned up many times. There is no known antigen for this receptor. No quality values exist for individual bases; no much larger clone is one base distant. The intended sense of this specimen's time point label: patch test 2, 6 weeks after DPC sensitization. In light of the paper, this sample's treatment or condition label describes: therapeutic diphenylcyclopropenone sensitization with weekly scalp DPC. Blood at each patch-test visit was drawn before the patch test was applied. Patients were eligible if aged 18 to 70, diagnosed with alopecia and judged suitable for DPC therapy, and pregnant patients were excluded. Total RNA was isolated from unfractionated whole blood collected in Tempus Blood RNA tubes. This receptor was taken from a woman between 40 and 50 years old with alopecia areata. Some clones in this sample may be carry-over from other donors' samples. Sequenced material: whole blood, taken in connection with sensitization to the hapten diphenylcyclopropenone (DPC).

CDR3 reads: CASSPRLAGVDEQYF. The DNA is TGTGCCAGCAGTCCACGGCTAGCGGGTGTGGACGAGCAGTACTTC. The receptor chain draws on TRBV28 and TRBJ2-7; 8 bases in between match TRBD2. CDR1 MDHEN and CDR2 SYDVKM are derived from the germline V gene. From the cysteine up to the phenylalanine, the CDR3 has a length of 15 residues. The read is trimmed to its CDR3 DNA, 45 bases read in frame from base 1. Trimmed from V: 5 bases; trimmed from J: 5 bases; junction bases lacking a gene match: 11. The full variable domain, with segments outside the CDR3 supplied by the reference TRBV28 and TRBJ2-7 proteins, appears as DVKVTQSSRYLVKRTGEKVFLECVQDMDHENMFWYRQDPGLGLRLIYFSYDVKMKEKGDIPEGYSVSREKKERFSLILESASTNQTSMYLCASSPRLAGVDEQYFGPGTRLTVT.